These 17 T cell receptor beta chains were all obtained from the same sample, sequenced in a study of blood T cells in healthy people across ages. With a J-beta primer mix and a sample-barcoded 5' primer, a second PCR ran roughly 6 to 12 cycles. Using its own MiXCR run on the 5' RACE reads, TCRdb lists one record per CDR3 protein. The table includes 1.8 million or so distinct CDR3 sequences, 30% to 40% detected once. The specimen was blood. These receptors were taken from a human donor in good health.

The chain links TRBV7-4 to TRBJ2-1; 13 positions agree with TRBD2. In germline, CDR1 is SGHVT, CDR2 SQSDAQ. V lost 1 base and J lost 6; bases outside the gene matches: 6. This CDR3 comprises 17 residues. The CDR3 region is CASSLGLGTSGANEQFF. In nucleotides, the CDR3 is TGTGCCAGCAGCTTAGGACTCGGGACTAGCGGGGCCAATGAGCAGTTCTTC. The full variable domain, in which reference TRBV7-4 and TRBJ2-1 provide the parts outside the CDR3, is GAGVSQSPRYKVAKRGRDVALRCDSISGHVTLYWYRQTLGQGSEVLTYSQSDAQRDKSGRPSGRFSAERPERSVSTLKIQRTEQGDSAVYLCASSLGLGTSGANEQFFGPGTRLTVL.

A word on this clonotype: The junction differs from germline at one of its ends, possibly a read error. This rearrangement joins TRBV20-1 to TRBJ1-2; D remains unclear. The CDR3 extends over 17 amino acids. The germline V gene encodes CDR1 DFQATT and CDR2 SNEGSKA (reference sequence). Here the CDR3 DNA reads TGCAGTGCTAGAGATCCTAGTGGACTCCCTCCAAACTATGGCCACACCTTC. Encoded protein: CSARDPSGLPPNYGHTF.

Turning to this clonotype: In this CDR3 the conserved last residue, phenylalanine or tryptophan, is missing, so a read error is likely. CDR3 sequence reads: CASSSWDRGYGYTC. The CDR3 DNA is TGTGCCAGCAGCTCGTGGGACAGGGGCTATGGCTACACCTGC. The chain uses TRBV7-2 and TRBJ1-2, with 10 bases matching TRBD1. Germline values: CDR1 SGHTA, CDR2 FQGNSA. Trimming removed 4 bases from V and 4 bases from J; junction bases left unmatched: 3. CDR3 length: 14 residues.

The chain is built from TRBV6-1 and TRBJ1-3; D ambiguous. Germline values: CDR1 MNHNS, CDR2 SASEGT. The CDR3 is 16 amino acids. V was pared by 5 bases and J by 0 bases, with 14 bases between. CDR3 protein: CASSKPGAHSGNTIYF. The CDR3 coding sequence is TGTGCCAGCAGTAAGCCGGGCGCGCACTCTGGAAACACCATATATTTT.

This clonotype was observed a handful of times. The rearrangement uses TRBV28 and TRBJ2-7, with 8 bases aligning to TRBD2. The J segment lost 7 bases and the V segment lost 5 bases, leaving 22 bases of the junction unmatched. The CDR3 runs 18 residues. Germline CDR1 MDHEN, CDR2 SYDVKM. In DNA form, the CDR3 reads TGTGCCAGCAGTCCTATGAGCCCCGCTACCGGGACTAGGGGTGAGCAGTACTTC. Translation: CASSPMSPATGTRGEQYF.

This clonotype was counted between two and nine times. The chain has TRBV5-8 and TRBJ2-1; either TRBD1 or TRBD2 may supply D (5 bases each). V dropped 3 bases and J dropped 0 bases, with 19 bases sitting between them. The CDR3 extends over 18 amino acids. From germline, CDR1 is SGHTS and CDR2 YDEGEE. CDR3 DNA sequence: TGTGCCAGCAGCTCCGACCCGGGGCTAGTATACTCCTACAATGAGCAGTTCTTC. Its translation is CASSSDPGLVYSYNEQFF.

Only a few counts were recorded for this clonotype. The rearrangement joins TRBV20-1 to TRBJ2-1; D remains ambiguous. This CDR3 spans 15 amino acids. The V gene's germline CDR1 is DFQATT and CDR2 SNEGSKA (reference sequence). V gave up 3 bases and J gave up 0 bases, with 12 bases separating them. The CDR3 DNA is TGCAGTGCTAGTAATGCGCGGAGCTCCTACAATGAGCAGTTCTTC. Its protein product is CSASNARSSYNEQFF.

The gene calls are TRBV6-4 and TRBJ2-3; D is perhaps TRBD2 (7 bases). The germline V and J ends were trimmed by 3 bases and 10 bases, with 14 bases remaining between them. Germline CDR1 reads MRHNA; CDR2 reads SNTAGT. This CDR3 spans 13 amino acids. The CDR3 spells CASSEEGGEAQYF. The CDR3 DNA follows: TGTGCCAGCAGTGAAGAGGGGGGGGAAGCGCAGTATTTT.

J is TRBJ2-7 and V is TRBV6-6, with D tentatively TRBD1 or TRBD2 (6 bases each). CDR3 length: 15 residues. The germline gives CDR1 MNHNY, CDR2 SVGAGI (reference sequence). V was clipped by 7 bases and J by 0 bases, with 16 bases between them. The CDR3 DNA follows: TGTGCCAGCAAAGGGCTTGGGGGGCCCTCCTACGAGCAGTACTTC. This gives the protein CASKGLGGPSYEQYF.

This clonotype was found many times. The V gene is TRBV4-3, the J gene TRBJ2-1, with unresolved D. This CDR3 has 13 amino acids. CDR1 and CDR2 (germline): LGHNA, YSLEER. The V end lost 1 base, the J end lost 6 bases, and 7 bases lay between the germline ends. CDR3 residues: CASSQVLGNEQFF. The DNA for the CDR3 is TGCGCCAGCAGCCAAGTTTTAGGCAATGAGCAGTTCTTC.

V and J are TRBV7-8 and TRBJ2-3; D gene ambiguous. Per germline, CDR1 SGHVS and CDR2 FQNEAQ. The CDR3 has 16 amino acids. V lost 4 bases and J 0 bases, leaving 14 bases between the germline ends. CDR3: CASSYPYDPSTDTQYF. The CDR3 DNA reads TGTGCCAGCAGCTACCCCTATGACCCAAGCACAGATACGCAGTATTTT.

This clonotype was counted only a few times. This rearrangement joins TRBV13 to TRBJ2-7; TRBD2 aligns across 9 bases. The germline V gene encodes CDR1 PRHDT and CDR2 FYEKMQ (reference sequence). CDR3 length: 15 amino acids. V dropped 5 bases and J dropped 1; count of bases not matched to a gene: 6. The DNA for the CDR3 is TGTGCCAGCAGCGTCAGAGCGGGGGGTTCCTACGAGCAGTACTTC. It codes for CASSVRAGGSYEQYF. Using reference TRBV13 and TRBJ2-7 for the parts outside the CDR3, the full variable domain is AAGVIQSPRHLIKEKRETATLKCYPIPRHDTVYWYQQGPGQDPQFLISFYEKMQSDKGSIPDRFSAQQFSDYHSELNMSSLELGDSALYFCASSVRAGGSYEQYFGPGTRLTVT.

Regarding this clonotype: The junction does not match germline at one end; this may be a read error. The chain links TRBV4-1 to TRBJ2-3; D could derive from TRBD1 or TRBD2 (5 bases each). The CDR3 has 14 residues. Germline V gives CDR1 MGHRA, CDR2 YSYEKL. The CDR3 nucleotides read TGCGCCAGCAGGCGGTCAGCTAGCACAGGTACGCAGTATTTT. Amino acids: CASRRSASTGTQYF.

This clonotype was found a few times. The chain combines TRBV4-1 with TRBJ1-2; a weak D match, TRBD1 (5 bases). CDR3 length: 16 amino acids. CDR1 is MGHRA and CDR2 is YSYEKL in the germline V gene. Trimming pared 7 bases from V and 0 bases from J, leaving 18 bases between. DNA of the CDR3: TGCGCCAGCACCACAAGGTTCGGGGGGTCTAACTATGGCTACACCTTC. This translates into CASTTRFGGSNYGYTF.

J is TRBJ1-4 and V is TRBV6-1; D gene unclear. In germline, CDR1 is MNHNS, CDR2 SASEGT. This CDR3 has 15 amino acids. The V gene lost 4 bases and the J gene lost 5 bases, with 14 bases spanning the gap. The CDR3 DNA reads TGTGCCAGCAGTGCGACCAGGTCGAAGAATGAAAAACTGTTTTTT. Translating it yields CASSATRSKNEKLFF.

V and J are TRBV12-3 or TRBV12-4 and TRBJ2-2; possible D gene TRBD2, 6 bases. There are 16 residues in the CDR3. The V end lost 8 bases, the J end lost 1 base, and 17 bases lay between the germline ends. The DNA of the CDR3 is TGTGCCAGCTTAGTTTCTTGGGAGGAGAACACCGGGGAGCTGTTTTTT. Translation: CASLVSWEENTGELFF.

This clonotype showed up just a few times. The chain is built from TRBV13 and TRBJ1-2; D unresolved. V lost 1 base and J 4 bases, leaving 13 bases between the germline ends. From germline, CDR1 is PRHDT and CDR2 FYEKMQ (reference sequence). The CDR3 sequence is 15 residues long. For the CDR3, the DNA is TGTGCCAGCAGCTTAGTAGCAGGAGAGGTCTATGGCTACACCTTC. Amino acids: CASSLVAGEVYGYTF.